Presented here are 29 T cell receptor beta chains from one specimen sequenced in a study of cytomegalovirus exposure and HLA in healthy donors. Amplification used 60 Vbeta primers and 13 Jbeta primers. Sequenced by immunoSEQ multiplex PCR; TCRdb stores in-frame clones only, minus some. The sample records about 230,000 clones, roughly 73% being singletons. Sequences were obtained from PBMCs. The receptors were sampled from a boy aged 5-17 years in good health and CMV-seronegative.

This chain's CDR3 is CASSFLLRDTQYF. DNA of the CDR3: TGTGCCAGCAGCTTTCTCCTTCGGGATACGCAGTATTTT. This sequence joins TRBV11-2 and TRBJ2-3; D is ambiguous. CDR3 length equals 13 residues. Trimming took 3 bases from V and 6 from J, leaving 10 bases between them. The germline V gene has CDR1 SGHAT and CDR2 FQNNGV.

The genes are TRBV4-1 and TRBJ1-3; D may be TRBD1 (6 bases). Trimming left V 4 bases short and J 0 bases short, with 10 bases between. CDR1 and CDR2 from the germline V gene are MGHRA and YSYEKL. This CDR3 is built from 15 residues. CDR3 protein: CASSPGQSSGNTIYF. CDR3 bases: TGCGCCAGCAGCCCCGGACAGAGCTCTGGAAACACCATATATTTT.

This clone has more than one count but fewer than ten. This chain joins TRBV30 and TRBJ2-1; D unresolved. Per germline, CDR1 GTSNPN and CDR2 SVGIG (reference sequence). V shed 4 bases and J shed 3 bases, with 10 bases lying between them. The CDR3 sequence is 13 residues long. The DNA for the CDR3 is TGTGCCTGGACCCCCCCGAGCTACAATGAGCAGTTCTTC. This encodes CAWTPPSYNEQFF.

The chain combines TRBV2 with TRBJ2-7; a possible D gene is TRBD2 (6 bases). Germline CDR1 SNHLY, CDR2 FYNNEI. The CDR3 runs 16 residues. V lost 0 bases to trimming and J lost 6 bases, with 18 bases between them. The CDR3 region has the DNA TGTGCCAGCAGTGAAGCGGCGACTAGTAGTGGTAGCGAGCAGTACTTC. The encoded protein is CASSEAATSSGSEQYF.

Only a few counts were recorded for this clone. The gene calls are TRBV28 and TRBJ2-2, with D unresolved. Germline CDR1 MDHEN, CDR2 SYDVKM. The CDR3 runs to 14 residues. V lost 2 bases and J lost 6, with 10 bases in between. In nucleotides, the CDR3 is TGTGCCAGCAGTTTAAGTTTCCGGGCCGGGGAGCTGTTTTTT. Translation gives CASSLSFRAGELFF.

V is TRBV7-6 and J is TRBJ2-5; TRBD2 is a possible D gene (5 bases). Germline CDR1 SGHVS, CDR2 FNYEAQ. CDR3 length: 13 amino acids. Between the trimmed V and J ends, which lost 5 bases and 4 bases, there was a span of 11 bases. The CDR3 DNA reads TGTGCCAGCAGCATTTGGGCGGGAGAGACCCAGTACTTC. It is translated as CASSIWAGETQYF. Full variable domain (missing parts from reference TRBV7-6 and TRBJ2-5): GAGVSQSPRYKVTKRGQDVALRCDPISGHVSLYWYRQALGQGPEFLTYFNYEAQQDKSGLPNDRFSAERPEGSISTLTIQRTEQRDSAMYRCASSIWAGETQYFGPGTRLLVL.

As to this clone: At one end, the junction sequence differs from germline, possibly due to a read error. The chain joins TRBV7-9 to TRBJ1-3, with TRBD1 identical over 7 bases. Germline V gene lookup returns CDR1 SEHNR and CDR2 FQNEAQ (reference sequence). The CDR3 is 16 amino acids. CDR3 nucleotides: TGTTCCAGCAGCATTCACAGGGGAGACTCTGGAAACACCATATATTTT. This gives the protein CSSSIHRGDSGNTIYF.

The J gene is TRBJ2-5, the V gene TRBV30; 10 bases line up with TRBD2. The CDR3 totals 14 residues. The ends lost 1 base at V and 7 bases at J; junction bases unmatched: 6. Germline CDR1 reads GTSNPN; CDR2 reads SVGIG (reference sequence). For the CDR3, the DNA is TGTGCCTGGAGTGAACTAGCGGGATGGGGGACCCAGTACTTC. Amino acids: CAWSELAGWGTQYF. Using reference TRBV30 and TRBJ2-5 for the parts outside the CDR3, the full variable domain is SQTIHQWPATLVQPVGSPLSLECTVEGTSNPNLYWYRQAAGRGLQLLFYSVGIGQISSEVPQNLSASRPQDRQFILSSKKLLLSDSGFYLCAWSELAGWGTQYFGPGTRLLVL.

V is TRBV15 and J is TRBJ2-7; 7 bases map to TRBD1. V was pared by 1 base and J by 2 bases, with 11 bases of the junction left unmatched. Per germline, CDR1 LNHNV and CDR2 YYDKDF (reference sequence). The CDR3 is made up of 17 amino acids. CDR3 in DNA: TGTGCCACCAGCAGAGTACCCATCCGGGACAGCGCCTACGAGCAGTACTTC. Amino acid sequence: CATSRVPIRDSAYEQYF.

This rearrangement joins TRBV19 to TRBJ2-7; 14 positions agree with TRBD2. J was trimmed by 0 bases and V by 4 bases; bases with no gene match: 11. Looked up from germline, CDR1 is LNHDA and CDR2 is SQIVND (reference sequence). This CDR3 comprises 19 residues. The CDR3 reads CASSKGGTSGGRSSYEQYF. The CDR3 coding sequence is TGTGCCAGTAGTAAGGGCGGGACTAGCGGGGGCCGAAGCTCCTACGAGCAGTACTTC.

The CDR3 loop reads CASSNKQGPSYNEQFF. CDR3 bases: TGTGCCAGCAGTAATAAACAGGGCCCCTCCTACAATGAGCAGTTCTTC. The chain carries TRBV27 and TRBJ2-1, with D maybe TRBD1 (6 bases). The V gene's germline CDR1 is MNHEY and CDR2 SMNVEV (reference sequence). Between the trimmed V and J ends, which lost 5 bases and 0 bases, there was a span of 14 bases. This CDR3 is built from 16 residues.

This chain joins TRBV7-9 and TRBJ2-3; TRBD2 might be the D (5 bases). Trimming removed 2 bases from V and 0 bases from J, with 9 bases in between. The CDR3 runs to 15 residues. Germline CDR1 reads SEHNR; CDR2 reads FQNEAQ (reference sequence). CDR3 sequence (DNA): TGTGCCAGCAGCTTATACGGGGAGAGCACAGATACGCAGTATTTT. Protein sequence: CASSLYGESTDTQYF. Filled out from reference TRBV7-9 and TRBJ2-3, the complete variable domain reads DTGVSQNPRHKITKRGQNVTFRCDPISEHNRLYWYRQTLGQGPEFLTYFQNEAQLEKSRLLSDRFSAERPKGSFSTLEIQRTEQGDSAMYLCASSLYGESTDTQYFGPGTRLTVL.

The V and J genes are TRBV2 and TRBJ1-1; 7 bases fit TRBD1. The germline gives CDR1 SNHLY, CDR2 FYNNEI. V trimming: 6 bases; J trimming: 8 bases; junction bases outside the gene matches: 9. The CDR3 loop spans 13 amino acids. The CDR3, as DNA: TGTGCCAGCAGGAGAACGACAGGGCGCGAAGCTTTCTTT. Amino acid sequence: CASRRTTGREAFF.

J is TRBJ2-7 and V is TRBV7-9; 7 bases line up with TRBD1. Trimming took 4 bases from V and 2 from J; bases not matched to a gene: 8. The CDR3 runs 15 residues. Germline V gene data show CDR1 as SEHNR and CDR2 as FQNEAQ (reference sequence). In DNA, the CDR3 is TGTGCCAGCAGCTCTCAGACAGGGATCACCTACGAGCAGTACTTC. It is translated as CASSSQTGITYEQYF.

The chain employs TRBV4-2 and TRBJ2-7; 7 nucleotides align to TRBD1. Germline V CDR1 and CDR2: LGHNA, YNFKEQ. Germline trimming cut 5 bases from V and 0 bases from J; bases unmatched to any gene: 7. The CDR3 consists of 15 residues. CDR3 bases: TGTGCCAGCAGCATCCCGGGACAGTACTCCTACGAGCAGTACTTC. Protein sequence: CASSIPGQYSYEQYF.

This clone has just a few counts. The V call is TRBV2, the J call TRBJ2-1; D is perhaps TRBD2 (5 bases). The CDR3 is made up of 16 amino acids. Trimming cost V 5 bases and J 0 bases, with 14 bases left between them. Per the germline V gene, CDR1 is SNHLY and CDR2 is FYNNEI. The CDR3 DNA sequence: TGTGCCAGCAGTCTAGCATGGGAGAGCTCCTACAATGAGCAGTTCTTC. This translates into CASSLAWESSYNEQFF.

This chain uses TRBV5-1 with TRBJ2-7, with D possibly matching TRBD2 (6 bases). There are 14 residues in the CDR3. The germline gives CDR1 SGHRS, CDR2 YFSETQ. The V gene lost 1 base and the J gene lost 4 bases, with 12 bases spanning the gap. The CDR3 protein is CASSLLSGRYEQYF. As DNA, the CDR3 is TGCGCCAGCAGCTTGTTGTCAGGGAGGTACGAGCAGTACTTC.

This chain connects TRBV7-9 to TRBJ2-6, with 8 bases lining up with TRBD1. V lost 1 base, J lost 3 bases, and 11 bases stayed unmatched. This CDR3 comprises 19 residues. The germline CDR1 and CDR2 sequences are SEHNR and FQNEAQ (reference sequence). For the CDR3, the DNA is TGTGCCAGCAGCTTAGGTCCCCCAGGGGGCCGTCTTGGGGCCAACGTCCTGACTTTC. Its translation is CASSLGPPGGRLGANVLTF.

The V gene is TRBV5-6, the J gene TRBJ1-1, with no clear D. The CDR3 totals 16 residues. The V and J ends lost 3 bases and 3 bases respectively, with 18 bases between them. Per germline, CDR1 SGHDT and CDR2 YYEEEE. The CDR3 protein is CASSWAGRNPDTEAFF. The CDR3 region has the DNA TGTGCCAGCAGCTGGGCCGGAAGAAACCCTGACACTGAAGCTTTCTTT.

This clone was seen only a few times. The chain joins TRBV2 to TRBJ2-7; 7 nucleotides align to TRBD1. The junction had 11 bases not matched to a gene; V was cut back by 7 bases and J by 5 bases. The CDR3 is 14 residues long. Germline values: CDR1 SNHLY, CDR2 FYNNEI. The CDR3 nucleotides are TGTGCCAGCACCGAGACAGGGCGCGCCCACGAGCAGTACTTC. Protein: CASTETGRAHEQYF.

The chain uses TRBV15 and TRBJ1-1, with D tentatively TRBD1 (5 bases). Per the germline V gene, CDR1 is LNHNV and CDR2 is YYDKDF (reference sequence). The length of the CDR3 is 14 residues. V was trimmed by 5 bases and J by 3 bases, leaving 13 bases between them. The CDR3 spells CATSPGAGDTEAFF. CDR3 DNA sequence: TGTGCCACCAGCCCCGGTGCGGGGGACACTGAAGCTTTCTTT.

This clone was recorded a few times. The chain uses TRBV6-1 and TRBJ2-1; TRBD2 matches 12 bases. Per the germline V gene, CDR1 is MNHNS and CDR2 is SASEGT. Trimming cost V 6 bases and J 0 bases; bases outside gene matches: 0. The CDR3 extends over 15 amino acids. The CDR3 here is CASRTSGSSYNEQFF. CDR3 in DNA: TGTGCCAGCAGGACTAGCGGGAGCTCCTACAATGAGCAGTTCTTC.

The rearrangement joins TRBV4-2 to TRBJ2-2; 13 nucleotides align to TRBD2. Germline V gene lookup returns CDR1 LGHNA and CDR2 YNFKEQ. The CDR3 consists of 19 residues. Trimming removed 4 bases from V and 7 bases from J; junction bases left unmatched: 15. The CDR3 region has the DNA TGTGCCAGCAGCCGGATAACCTCTGGACTAGCGGGAGTTATCGGGGAGCTGTTTTTT. Translated, it gives CASSRITSGLAGVIGELFF.

This clone has just a few counts. The V gene is TRBV11-2, the J gene TRBJ2-7; 9 nucleotides line up with TRBD2. CDR3 length equals 16 residues. J gave up 2 bases and V 0 bases, and 5 bases lay outside the gene matches. CDR1 is SGHAT and CDR2 is FQNNGV in the germline V gene. CDR3 loop: CASSLEGGRVPYEQYF. CDR3 nucleotide sequence: TGTGCCAGCAGCTTAGAGGGCGGGAGGGTTCCCTACGAGCAGTACTTC.

The V gene is TRBV10-2, the J gene TRBJ1-5, with TRBD1 matching 8 bases. Germline V lookup: CDR1 WSHSY, CDR2 SAAADI. V trimming: 6 bases; J trimming: 5 bases; junction bases outside the gene matches: 3. The CDR3 totals 13 residues. CDR3 region: CASRTGVDQPQHF. The CDR3, as DNA: TGCGCCAGCAGGACAGGGGTAGATCAGCCCCAGCATTTT.

V and J are TRBV5-5 and TRBJ1-4, with 8 bases fitting TRBD1. The V and J ends lost 3 bases and 5 bases, in that order; junction bases with no gene match: 6. Germline CDR1 and CDR2: SGHKS and YYEKEE (reference sequence). The CDR3 has 15 amino acids. CDR3 in amino acids: CASSSSRTGNEKLFF. The CDR3 DNA reads as TGTGCCAGCAGCTCCTCCAGGACAGGGAATGAAAAACTGTTTTTT. The full variable domain, with the rest looked up from reference TRBV5-5 and TRBJ1-4, is DAGVTQSPTHLIKTRGQQVTLRCSPISGHKSVSWYQQVLGQGPQFIFQYYEKEERGRGNFPDRFSARQFPNYSSELNVNALLLGDSALYLCASSSSRTGNEKLFFGSGTQLSVL.

V is TRBV11-1 and J is TRBJ2-7; the match to TRBD2 covers 7 bases. This CDR3 comprises 14 residues. CDR1 and CDR2 (germline): SGHAT, FQDESV (reference sequence). The V and J ends lost 4 bases and 4 bases, in that order; junction bases with no gene match: 7. CDR3 nucleotide sequence: TGTGCCAGCAGCTCCCGGGACTACTCTTACGAGCAGTACTTC. Its protein product is CASSSRDYSYEQYF.

This chain links TRBV11-3 with TRBJ2-5; 8 bases fit TRBD2. V dropped 4 bases and J dropped 0; count of bases not matched to a gene: 4. Per germline, CDR1 SGHNT and CDR2 YENEEA. The CDR3 totals 15 residues. CDR3 sequence (DNA): TGTGCCAGCAGCTCCGAGCGGGAGTACCAAGAGACCCAGTACTTC. This translates into CASSSEREYQETQYF.

The J gene is TRBJ2-7, the V gene TRBV6-5; 9 nucleotides align to TRBD2. The CDR3 is 16 amino acids. Trimming cost V 3 bases and J 3 bases; bases outside gene matches: 9. CDR1 is MNHEY, CDR2 SVGAGI, per germline. CDR3 sequence: CASSYFAGGNVYEQYF. In DNA form, the CDR3 reads TGTGCCAGCAGTTATTTTGCGGGAGGGAACGTCTACGAGCAGTACTTC.